The 23 T cell receptor beta chains reported below all come from one sample, sequenced in a study of T cell responses to AZD1222 COVID-19 vaccine. Measured with immunoSEQ multiplex PCR; TCRdb has only the in-frame clones, and not every one. The sample records about 150,000 clones, roughly 90% being singletons. The starting material was peripheral blood, obtained 28 days after the second AZD1222 dose. These receptors all stem from an adult who received the AZD1222 COVID-19 vaccine.

The rearrangement joins TRBV4-1 to TRBJ2-3; TRBD1 aligns across 9 bases. V lost 5 bases and J lost 4; bases outside the gene matches: 7. The CDR3 spans 15 residues. The germline CDR1 and CDR2 sequences are MGHRA and YSYEKL. CDR3 sequence: CASSYRDRDPDTQYF. CDR3 nucleotides: TGCGCCAGCAGCTACCGGGACAGGGACCCAGATACGCAGTATTTT.

V is TRBV11-2 and J is TRBJ1-2, with 11 positions matching TRBD1. The CDR3 has 15 amino acids. J was trimmed by 14 bases and V by 2 bases; bases with no gene match: 13. The germline V gene has CDR1 SGHAT and CDR2 FQNNGV. The CDR3 bases are TGTGCCAGCAGCTTACCCCTTGGACAGGGGGCAGTCTGTACCTTC. Its translation is CASSLPLGQGAVCTF.

V and J are TRBV1 and TRBJ2-7; the table's D call, TRBD1, has no DNA check behind it. TRBV1 is deemed a pseudogene. The CDR3 extends over 18 amino acids. DNA of the CDR3: TGCACCAGCAGCCTGGATGGGAGACCGGGACAGGGGGCCCACGAGCAGTACTTC. Its translation: CTSSLDGRPGQGAHEQYF.

This clone showed up just once. J is TRBJ2-3 and V is TRBV27; 7 bases are a match to TRBD2. J gave up 0 bases and V 2 bases, and 2 bases lay outside the gene matches. The CDR3 extends over 15 amino acids. Germline V lookup: CDR1 MNHEY, CDR2 SMNVEV (reference sequence). The CDR3 DNA reads TGTGCCAGCAGTTTACGGGGGGTTAGCACAGATACGCAGTATTTT. Protein: CASSLRGVSTDTQYF.

This chain connects TRBV19 to TRBJ1-4; D remains ambiguous. CDR1 is LNHDA, CDR2 SQIVND, per germline (reference sequence). The V end was cut by 4 bases, the J end by 1 base, with 7 bases between. This CDR3 is built from 14 residues. For the CDR3, the DNA is TGTGCCAGTAGTAATGACAAAACTAATGAAAAACTGTTTTTT. This translates into CASSNDKTNEKLFF.

J is TRBJ2-6 and V is TRBV7-9; a possible D gene is TRBD1 (5 bases). V lost 1 base, J lost 0 bases, and 13 bases lay in between. The CDR3 covers 18 residues. Germline lookup yields CDR1 SEHNR and CDR2 FQNEAQ (reference sequence). The CDR3 loop is CASSLDGRANSGANVLTF. CDR3 nucleotides: TGTGCCAGCAGCTTAGACGGCAGGGCCAACTCTGGGGCCAACGTCCTGACTTTC.

The rearrangement links TRBV30 to TRBJ1-5; D unresolved. The CDR3 runs to 13 residues. Trimming cost V 5 bases and J 4 bases, with 12 bases left between them. CDR1 GTSNPN and CDR2 SVGIG come from the germline V gene (reference sequence). The CDR3 reads CAWSLSGNQPQHF. In DNA form, the CDR3 reads TGTGCCTGGTCCCTGTCGGGGAATCAGCCCCAGCATTTT.

The CDR3 sequence: CASSHTADRGPFSNQPQHF. The CDR3 DNA sequence: TGTGCCAGCAGTCATACTGCCGACAGGGGGCCTTTTAGCAATCAGCCCCAGCATTTT. J is TRBJ1-5 and V is TRBV27; 10 bases agree with TRBD1. The CDR3 length is 19 residues. The J segment lost 0 bases and the V segment lost 5 bases, leaving 13 bases of the junction unmatched. The germline CDR1 and CDR2 sequences are MNHEY and SMNVEV (reference sequence).

The V call is TRBV18, the J call TRBJ2-7; D remains ambiguous. The V and J ends lost 6 bases and 6 bases respectively, with 9 bases between them. The CDR3 consists of 11 residues. Germline V gene sequence: CDR1 KGHSH, CDR2 LQKENI. The CDR3 loop reads CASSSGGEQYF. DNA of the CDR3: TGTGCCAGCTCCTCGGGCGGCGAGCAGTACTTC.

This rearrangement joins TRBV7-9 to TRBJ2-7; tentative D call: TRBD2 (6 bases). CDR1 and CDR2 (germline): SEHNR, FQNEAQ (reference sequence). V gave up 0 bases and J gave up 4 bases, with 7 bases separating them. This CDR3 has 13 amino acids. CDR3 sequence reads: CASSLAGGYEQYF. The CDR3 bases are TGTGCCAGCAGCTTAGCGGGAGGTTACGAGCAGTACTTC.

The chain carries TRBV24-1 and TRBJ2-3; D may be TRBD2 (5 bases). V shed 0 bases and J shed 1 base, with 10 bases lying between them. Germline V gene sequence: CDR1 KGHDR, CDR2 SFDVKD. There are 16 residues in the CDR3. CDR3 sequence: CATSDLSGMGTDTQYF. The CDR3 DNA sequence: TGTGCCACCAGTGATTTGAGCGGAATGGGCACAGATACGCAGTATTTT.

The chain combines TRBV11-1 with TRBJ1-1; 8 nucleotides line up with TRBD1. Germline V gene lookup returns CDR1 SGHAT and CDR2 FQDESV (reference sequence). The CDR3 contains 14 residues. V gave up 7 bases and J gave up 5 bases; unmatched junction bases: 9. In DNA, the CDR3 is TGTGCCAGCATTACGATACAGGGGGGGACTGAAGCTTTCTTT. This encodes CASITIQGGTEAFF. The variable domain in full, with the rest retrieved from reference TRBV11-1 and TRBJ1-1, is EAEVAQSPRYKITEKSQAVAFWCDPISGHATLYWYRQILGQGPELLVQFQDESVVDDSQLPKDRFSAERLKGVDSTLKIQPAELGDSAMYLCASITIQGGTEAFFGQGTRLTVV.

This clone was seen more than once but under ten times. The chain links TRBV7-3 to TRBJ2-2; D call uncertain. This CDR3 is 12 amino acids long. V gave up 4 bases and J gave up 4 bases, with 4 bases separating them. Germline V CDR1 and CDR2: SGHTA, FQGTGA. CDR3 nucleotides: TGTGCCAGCAGCTCCACCACCGGGGAGCTGTTTTTT. Translation gives CASSSTTGELFF.

This clone was counted once. V is TRBV15 and J is TRBJ2-5, with 11 bases matching TRBD1. CDR1 is LNHNV and CDR2 is YYDKDF in the germline V gene (reference sequence). This CDR3 has 17 residues. V lost 3 bases, J lost 5 bases, and 11 bases stayed unmatched. CDR3 residues: CATSRPQRDRGFETQYF. As DNA, the CDR3 is TGTGCCACCAGCAGGCCTCAGCGGGACAGGGGGTTCGAGACCCAGTACTTC.

The chain has TRBV5-6 and TRBJ1-1; unclear D gene. CDR3 length equals 14 residues. Germline V lookup: CDR1 SGHDT, CDR2 YYEEEE. Between the trimmed V and J ends, which lost 4 bases and 2 bases, there was a span of 12 bases. The CDR3 loop reads CASSTAQPNTEAFF. CDR3 DNA: TGTGCCAGCAGCACGGCCCAGCCTAACACTGAAGCTTTCTTT.

V and J are TRBV2 and TRBJ1-5, with D unclear. The CDR3 extends over 14 amino acids. V shed 3 bases and J shed 3 bases, with 9 bases lying between them. Germline V gene sequence: CDR1 SNHLY, CDR2 FYNNEI. In DNA form, the CDR3 reads TGTGCCAGCAGTGACAGGCAGGTCAATCAGCCCCAGCATTTT. This codes for CASSDRQVNQPQHF.

CDR3 region: CASSRRSGETQYF. DNA for the CDR3: TGTGCCAGCAGCCGCCGGTCTGGAGAGACCCAGTACTTC. The chain has TRBV4-2 and TRBJ2-5; no reliable D call. V was shortened by 4 bases and J by 4 bases, with 10 bases between the two germline ends. The CDR3 totals 13 residues. Germline CDR1 and CDR2: LGHNA and YNFKEQ.

The chain uses TRBV18 and TRBJ2-7; the D call may be TRBD1 or TRBD2 (5 bases each). Germline V gene sequence: CDR1 KGHSH, CDR2 LQKENI. The length of the CDR3 is 14 residues. The V end was cut by 3 bases, the J end by 3 bases, with 12 bases between. DNA for the CDR3: TGTGCCAGCTCACCCCCGGGACGAAACTACGAGCAGTACTTC. Translation gives CASSPPGRNYEQYF. Based on the CDR3 plus reference TRBV18 and TRBJ2-7, the full variable domain is NAGVMQNPRHLVRRRGQEARLRCSPMKGHSHVYWYRQLPEEGLKFMVYLQKENIIDESGMPKERFSAEFPKEGPSILRIQQVVRGDSAAYFCASSPPGRNYEQYFGPGTRLTVT.

V and J are TRBV19 and TRBJ2-1; TRBD2 is a possible D gene (6 bases). Germline assignment: CDR1 LNHDA and CDR2 SQIVND (reference sequence). CDR3 length: 16 amino acids. Trimming removed 3 bases at V and 6 bases at J, with 18 bases between. CDR3 DNA sequence: TGTGCCAGTAGTATTAGTCTCGTGGGAGGCGGCAATGAGCAGTTCTTC. This sequence encodes CASSISLVGGGNEQFF.

The V gene is TRBV5-4, the J gene TRBJ2-2; unclear D gene. The germline V and J ends were trimmed by 3 bases and 4 bases, with 10 bases remaining between them. The germline V gene has CDR1 SGHNT and CDR2 YYREEE (reference sequence). This CDR3 spans 14 amino acids. CDR3 region: CASSSSSFTGELFF. The CDR3 DNA reads as TGTGCCAGCAGCTCGAGTAGTTTCACCGGGGAGCTGTTTTTT.

The V and J genes are TRBV10-2 and TRBJ2-3, with TRBD2 identical over 11 bases. Germline lookup yields CDR1 WSHSY and CDR2 SAAADI. V lost 6 bases, J lost 4 bases, and 3 bases stayed unmatched. CDR3 length: 14 amino acids. CDR3 residues: CASRPGLAADTQYF. The DNA for the CDR3 is TGCGCCAGCAGGCCGGGACTAGCGGCAGATACGCAGTATTTT.

The chain recombines TRBV15 with TRBJ1-5, with D hard to call. The length of the CDR3 is 14 residues. The V and J ends lost 5 bases and 2 bases respectively, with 10 bases between them. Germline CDR1 and CDR2: LNHNV and YYDKDF (reference sequence). CDR3 in DNA: TGTGCCACCAGCGGACGGCAGGGCAATCAGCCCCAGCATTTT. Its translation: CATSGRQGNQPQHF.

The chain joins TRBV18 to TRBJ2-3; D possibly corresponds to TRBD1 (6 bases). Trimming removed 1 base at V and 0 bases at J, with 8 bases between. The CDR3 has 15 residues. The germline V gene encodes CDR1 KGHSH and CDR2 LQKENI. CDR3: CASSPRTASTDTQYF. CDR3 DNA: TGTGCCAGCTCACCACGGACAGCTAGCACAGATACGCAGTATTTT.